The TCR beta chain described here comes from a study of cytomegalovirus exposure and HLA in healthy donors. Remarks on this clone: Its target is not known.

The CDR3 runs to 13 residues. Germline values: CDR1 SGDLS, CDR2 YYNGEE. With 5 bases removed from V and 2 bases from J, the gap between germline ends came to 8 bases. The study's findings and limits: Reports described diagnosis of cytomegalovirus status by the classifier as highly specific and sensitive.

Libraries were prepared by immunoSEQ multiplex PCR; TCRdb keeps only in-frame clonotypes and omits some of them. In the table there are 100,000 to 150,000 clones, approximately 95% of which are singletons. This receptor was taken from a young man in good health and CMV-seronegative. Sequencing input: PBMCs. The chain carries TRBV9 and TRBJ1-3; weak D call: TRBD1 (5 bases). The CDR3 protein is CASSDSPGNTIYF. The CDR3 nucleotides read TGTGCCAGCAGTGACAGTCCTGGAAACACCATATATTTT.